A selection of T cell receptor beta chains follows, all from one sample in a study of blood T cell repertoires in COVID-19. TCRdb's table, derived via immunoSEQ multiplex PCR, lists solely in-frame clones and lacks some. The data show about 52,000 clones, about four fifths seen once. The specimen sequenced was peripheral blood. These receptors were taken from a man in his 70s with active COVID-19. CDR3s leave out the opening cysteine and the closing phenylalanine or tryptophan. Fields, in order: J gene, CDR3 length, V gene, CDR3 protein.

TRBJ2-1 15 TRBV9 ASSSSVRGSRYNEQF
TRBJ2-2 10 TRBV7-2 ASSGGSGELF
TRBJ2-3 10 TRBV12-5 ASGTGKDTQY
TRBJ1-6 13 TRBV2 ASTINRAYNSPLH
TRBJ2-7 11 TRBV5-1 ASSLLRGHEQY
TRBJ2-7 13 TRBV10-3 AISQIGTVDYEQY
TRBJ1-5 12 TRBV28 ASGGGSSNQPQH
TRBJ2-5 13 TRBV5-1 ASSLSVQVQETQY
TRBJ1-1 12 TRBV6-5 ASRPGVLGTEAF
TRBJ1-1 12 TRBV19 ASSIGGRGTEAF
TRBJ1-5 14 TRBV27 ASSLGTGGVNQPQH
TRBJ1-1 10 TRBV6-5 ASMELYTEAF
TRBJ1-5 10 TRBV19 ASSQSNQPQH
TRBJ1-4 13 TRBV9 ASSVAGGFNEKLF
TRBJ1-5 11 TRBV5-6 ASSPAGNQPQH
TRBJ2-1 12 TRBV5-1 ASRGTGHGDEQF
TRBJ2-7 11 TRBV6-5 ASSLTSSYEQY
TRBJ1-6 13 TRBV7-9 ASSLLQFSNSPLH
TRBJ2-1 12 TRBV9 ASSSEGGASEQF
TRBJ1-4 11 TRBV5-6 ASSARTSEKLF
TRBJ2-3 14 TRBV6-2/TRBV6-3 ASSPYRGLSTDTQY
TRBJ1-6 15 TRBV19 ASSSGQGRPYNSPLH
TRBJ1-2 14 TRBV10-1 ASSPDPGQGNYGYT
TRBJ2-7 13 TRBV6-6 ASSYWAGGRGEQY
TRBJ2-4 14 TRBV18 ASSPPAILAKNIQY
TRBJ1-1 13 TRBV10-1 ASSEGAAVNTEAF